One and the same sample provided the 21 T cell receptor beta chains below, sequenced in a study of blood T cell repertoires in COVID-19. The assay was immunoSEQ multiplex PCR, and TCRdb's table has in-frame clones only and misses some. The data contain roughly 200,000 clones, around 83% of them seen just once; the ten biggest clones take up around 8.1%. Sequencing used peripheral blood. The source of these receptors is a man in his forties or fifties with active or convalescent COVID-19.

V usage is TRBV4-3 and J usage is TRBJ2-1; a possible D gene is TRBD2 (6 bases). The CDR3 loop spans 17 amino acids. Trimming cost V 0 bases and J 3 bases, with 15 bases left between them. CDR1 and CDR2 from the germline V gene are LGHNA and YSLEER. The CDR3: CASSQDAGSGSYNEQFF. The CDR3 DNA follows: TGCGCCAGCAGCCAAGACGCGGGGAGTGGGAGCTACAATGAGCAGTTCTTC.

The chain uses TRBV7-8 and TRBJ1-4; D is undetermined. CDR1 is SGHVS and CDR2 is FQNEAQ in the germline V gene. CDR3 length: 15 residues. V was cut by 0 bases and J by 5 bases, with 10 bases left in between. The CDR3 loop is CASSLASPGNEKLFF. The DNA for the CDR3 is TGTGCCAGCAGCTTAGCGTCCCCGGGGAATGAAAAACTGTTTTTT. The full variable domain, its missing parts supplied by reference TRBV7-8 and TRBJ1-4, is GAGVSQSPRYKVAKRGQDVALRCDPISGHVSLFWYQQALGQGPEFLTYFQNEAQLDKSGLPSDRFFAERPEGSVSTLKIQRTQQEDSAVYLCASSLASPGNEKLFFGSGTQLSVL.

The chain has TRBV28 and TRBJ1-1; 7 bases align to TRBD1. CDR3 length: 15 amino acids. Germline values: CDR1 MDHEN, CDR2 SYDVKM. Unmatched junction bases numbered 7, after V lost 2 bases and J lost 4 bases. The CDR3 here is CASSLAPQGSTEAFF. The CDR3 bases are TGTGCCAGCAGTTTAGCCCCACAGGGGAGCACTGAAGCTTTCTTT.

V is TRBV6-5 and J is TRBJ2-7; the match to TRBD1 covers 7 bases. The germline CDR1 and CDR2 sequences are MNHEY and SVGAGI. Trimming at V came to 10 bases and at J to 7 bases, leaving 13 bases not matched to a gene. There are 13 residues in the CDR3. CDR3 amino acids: CATKWGTASEQYF. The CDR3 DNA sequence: TGTGCCACCAAATGGGGGACAGCCTCAGAGCAGTACTTC.

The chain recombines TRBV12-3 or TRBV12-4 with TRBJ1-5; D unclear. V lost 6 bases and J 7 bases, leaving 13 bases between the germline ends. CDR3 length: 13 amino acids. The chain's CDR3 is CASSLHSRQPQHF. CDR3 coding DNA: TGTGCCAGCAGCCTACACAGCCGCCAGCCCCAGCATTTT.

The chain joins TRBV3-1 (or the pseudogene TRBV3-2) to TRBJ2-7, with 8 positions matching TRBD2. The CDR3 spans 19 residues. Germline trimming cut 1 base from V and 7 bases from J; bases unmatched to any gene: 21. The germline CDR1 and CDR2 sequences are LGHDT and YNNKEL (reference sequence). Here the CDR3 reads CASSQGKGRGDLFPREQYF. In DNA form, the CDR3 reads TGTGCCAGCAGCCAAGGGAAAGGGCGGGGGGACCTCTTTCCGCGTGAGCAGTACTTC.

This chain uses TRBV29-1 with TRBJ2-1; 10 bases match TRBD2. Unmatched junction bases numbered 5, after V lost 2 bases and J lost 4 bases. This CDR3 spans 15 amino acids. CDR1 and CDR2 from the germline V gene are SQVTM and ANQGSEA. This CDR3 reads CSVEHSGGIYNEQFF. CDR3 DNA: TGCAGCGTTGAACATAGCGGGGGGATTTACAATGAGCAGTTCTTC.

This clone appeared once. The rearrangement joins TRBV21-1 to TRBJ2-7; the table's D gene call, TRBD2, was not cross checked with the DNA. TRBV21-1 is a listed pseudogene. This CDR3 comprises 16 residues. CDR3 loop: CASSKVGGMGSYEQYF. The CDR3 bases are TGTGCCAGCAGCAAAGTCGGGGGTATGGGCTCCTACGAGCAGTACTTC.

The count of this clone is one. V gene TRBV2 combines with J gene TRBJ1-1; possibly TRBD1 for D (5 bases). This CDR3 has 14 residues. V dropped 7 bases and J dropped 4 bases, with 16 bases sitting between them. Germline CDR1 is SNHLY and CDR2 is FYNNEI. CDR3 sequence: CASKTMSGGTEAFF. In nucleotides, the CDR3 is TGTGCCAGCAAAACAATGTCGGGGGGCACTGAAGCTTTCTTT.

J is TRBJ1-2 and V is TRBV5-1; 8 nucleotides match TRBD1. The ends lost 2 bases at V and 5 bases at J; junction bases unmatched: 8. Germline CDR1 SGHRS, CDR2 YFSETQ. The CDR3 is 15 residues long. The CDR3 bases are TGCGCCAGCAGCTTTGGACAGGGACGTGGGTATGGCTACACCTTC. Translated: CASSFGQGRGYGYTF.

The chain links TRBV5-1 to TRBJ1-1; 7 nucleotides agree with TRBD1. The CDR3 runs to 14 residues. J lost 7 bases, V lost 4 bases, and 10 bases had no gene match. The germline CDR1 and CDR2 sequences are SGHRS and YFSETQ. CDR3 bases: TGCGCCAGCAGCATGGGGACAGCCGGCAGTGAAGCTTTCTTT. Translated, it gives CASSMGTAGSEAFF.

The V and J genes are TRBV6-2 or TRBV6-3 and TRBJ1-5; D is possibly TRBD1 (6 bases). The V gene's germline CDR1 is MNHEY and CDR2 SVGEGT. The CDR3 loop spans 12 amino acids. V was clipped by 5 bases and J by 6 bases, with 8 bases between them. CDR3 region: CASSRTAQPQHF. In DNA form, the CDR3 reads TGTGCCAGCAGTCGGACAGCTCAGCCCCAGCATTTT.

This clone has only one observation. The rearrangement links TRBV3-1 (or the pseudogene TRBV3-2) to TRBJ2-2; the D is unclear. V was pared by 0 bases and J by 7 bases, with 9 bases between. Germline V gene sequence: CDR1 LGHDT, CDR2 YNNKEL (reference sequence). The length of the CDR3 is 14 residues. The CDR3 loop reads CASSQDSPGGELFF. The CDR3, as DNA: TGTGCCAGCAGCCAAGACTCCCCGGGCGGGGAGCTGTTTTTT.

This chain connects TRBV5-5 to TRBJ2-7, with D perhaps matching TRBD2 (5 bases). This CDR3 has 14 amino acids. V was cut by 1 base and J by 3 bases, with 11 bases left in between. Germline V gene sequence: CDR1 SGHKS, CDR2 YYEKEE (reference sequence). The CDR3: CASSLYGVGYEQYF. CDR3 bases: TGTGCCAGCAGCTTGTACGGGGTAGGCTACGAGCAGTACTTC. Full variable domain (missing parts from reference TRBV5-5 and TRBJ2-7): DAGVTQSPTHLIKTRGQQVTLRCSPISGHKSVSWYQQVLGQGPQFIFQYYEKEERGRGNFPDRFSARQFPNYSSELNVNALLLGDSALYLCASSLYGVGYEQYFGPGTRLTVT.

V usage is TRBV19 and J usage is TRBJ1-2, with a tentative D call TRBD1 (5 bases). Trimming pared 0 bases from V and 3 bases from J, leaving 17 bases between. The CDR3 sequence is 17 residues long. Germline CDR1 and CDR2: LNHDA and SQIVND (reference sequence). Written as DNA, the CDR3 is TGTGCCAGTAGTATAGATCTACCCTCGGGACTCGACTATGGCTACACCTTC. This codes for CASSIDLPSGLDYGYTF.

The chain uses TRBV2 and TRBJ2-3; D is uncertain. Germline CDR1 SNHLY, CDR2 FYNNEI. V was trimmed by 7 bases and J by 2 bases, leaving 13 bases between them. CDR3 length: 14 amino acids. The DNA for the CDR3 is TGTGCCAGCACCTATACCAGCGCCACAGATACGCAGTATTTT. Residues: CASTYTSATDTQYF.

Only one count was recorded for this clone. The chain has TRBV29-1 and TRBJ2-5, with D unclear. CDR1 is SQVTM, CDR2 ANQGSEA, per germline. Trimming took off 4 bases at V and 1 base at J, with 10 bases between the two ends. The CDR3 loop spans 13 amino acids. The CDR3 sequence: CSVARQAQETQYF. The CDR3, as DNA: TGCAGCGTTGCCCGGCAGGCCCAAGAGACCCAGTACTTC. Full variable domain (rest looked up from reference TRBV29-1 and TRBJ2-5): SAVISQKPSRDICQRGTSLTIQCQVDSQVTMMFWYRQQPGQSLTLIATANQGSEATYESGFVIDKFPISRPNLTFSTLTVSNMSPEDSSIYLCSVARQAQETQYFGPGTRLLVL.

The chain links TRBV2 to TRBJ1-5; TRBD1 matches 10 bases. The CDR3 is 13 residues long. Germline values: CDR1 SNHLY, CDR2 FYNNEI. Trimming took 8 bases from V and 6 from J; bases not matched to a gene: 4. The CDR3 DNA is TGTGCCAGCGGACAGGGGGTCGGTCAGCCCCAGCATTTT. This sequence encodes CASGQGVGQPQHF.

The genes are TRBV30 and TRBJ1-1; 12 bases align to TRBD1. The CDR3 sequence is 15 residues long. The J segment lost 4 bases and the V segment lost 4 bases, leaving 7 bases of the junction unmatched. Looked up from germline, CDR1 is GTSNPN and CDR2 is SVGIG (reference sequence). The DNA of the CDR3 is TGTGCCTGGAAACCTCCGGGACAGGGGGCCACTGAAGCTTTCTTT. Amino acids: CAWKPPGQGATEAFF.

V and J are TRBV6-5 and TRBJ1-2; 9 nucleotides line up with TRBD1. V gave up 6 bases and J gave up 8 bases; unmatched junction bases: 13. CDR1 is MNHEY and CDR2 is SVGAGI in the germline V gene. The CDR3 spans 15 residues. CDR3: CASRTPGQGRGGYTF. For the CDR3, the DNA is TGTGCCAGCAGGACCCCAGGACAGGGGAGGGGAGGCTACACCTTC.

CDR3 coding DNA: TGTGCCAGTATCGCCCAGGGTACTAACTATGGCTACACCTTC. Translation gives CASIAQGTNYGYTF. The chain carries TRBV19 and TRBJ1-2, with a tentative D call TRBD1 (5 bases). Germline assignment: CDR1 LNHDA and CDR2 SQIVND (reference sequence). Trimming stripped 7 bases from V and 0 bases from J, with 12 bases between. This CDR3 comprises 14 residues.